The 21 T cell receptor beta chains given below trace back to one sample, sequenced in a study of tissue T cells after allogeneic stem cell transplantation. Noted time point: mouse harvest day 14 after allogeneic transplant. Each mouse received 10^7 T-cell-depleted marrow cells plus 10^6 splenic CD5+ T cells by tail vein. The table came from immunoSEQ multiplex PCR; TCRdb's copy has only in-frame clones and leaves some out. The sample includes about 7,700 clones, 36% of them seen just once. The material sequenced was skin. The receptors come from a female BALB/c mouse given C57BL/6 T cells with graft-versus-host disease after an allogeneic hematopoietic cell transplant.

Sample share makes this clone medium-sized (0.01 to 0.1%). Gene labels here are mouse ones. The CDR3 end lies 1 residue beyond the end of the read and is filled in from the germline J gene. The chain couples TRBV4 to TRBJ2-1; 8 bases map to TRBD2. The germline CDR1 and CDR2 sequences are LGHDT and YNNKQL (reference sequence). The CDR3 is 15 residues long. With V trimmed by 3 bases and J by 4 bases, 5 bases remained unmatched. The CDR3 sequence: CASSYDWGGYAEQFF. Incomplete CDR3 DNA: TGTGCCAGCAGCTACGACTGGGGTGGGTATGCTGAGCAGTTC.

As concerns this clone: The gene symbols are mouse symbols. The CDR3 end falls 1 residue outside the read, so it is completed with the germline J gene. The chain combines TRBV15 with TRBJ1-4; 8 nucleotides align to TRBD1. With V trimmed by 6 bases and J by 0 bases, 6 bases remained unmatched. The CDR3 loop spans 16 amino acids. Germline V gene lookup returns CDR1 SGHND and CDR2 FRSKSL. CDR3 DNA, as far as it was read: TGTGCCAGCAGGCCTACAGGGGGAATTTCCAACGAAAGATTATTT. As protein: CASRPTGGISNERLF. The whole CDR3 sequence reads CASRPTGGISNERLFF.

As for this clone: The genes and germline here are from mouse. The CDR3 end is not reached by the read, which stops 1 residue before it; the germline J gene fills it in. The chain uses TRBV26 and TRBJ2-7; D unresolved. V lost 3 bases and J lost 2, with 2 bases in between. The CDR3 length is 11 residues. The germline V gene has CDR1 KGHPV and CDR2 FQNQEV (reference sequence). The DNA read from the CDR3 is TGTGCCAGCAGTCTCCCCTATGAACAGTAC. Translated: CASSLPYEQY. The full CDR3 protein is CASSLPYEQYF. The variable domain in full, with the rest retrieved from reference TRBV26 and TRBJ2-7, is NSKVIQTPRYLVKGQGQKAKMRCIPEKGHPVVFWYQQNKNNEFKFLINFQNQEVLQQIDMTEKRFSAECPSNSPCSLEIQSSEAGDSALYLCASSLPYEQYFGPGTRLTVL.

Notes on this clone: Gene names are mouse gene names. This chain's CDR3 is CASSLRQNNSPLYF. The CDR3 bases that were read are TGTGCCAGCAGTCTGCGACAAAATAATTCGCCCCTCTAC. This chain links TRBV26 with TRBJ1-6; D is uncertain. The read stops 1 residue short of the end of the CDR3; the missing end is completed from the germline J gene. TRBJ1-6 is an ORF, with its function uncertain. Per germline, CDR1 KGHPV and CDR2 FQNQEV (reference sequence). The V end lost 2 bases, the J end lost 5 bases, and 7 bases lay between the germline ends. The CDR3 extends over 14 amino acids.

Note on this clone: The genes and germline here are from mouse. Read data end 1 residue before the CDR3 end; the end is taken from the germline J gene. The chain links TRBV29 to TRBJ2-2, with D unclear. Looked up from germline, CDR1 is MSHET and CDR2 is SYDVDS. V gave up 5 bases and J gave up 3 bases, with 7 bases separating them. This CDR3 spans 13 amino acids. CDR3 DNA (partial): TGTGCTAGCAGTGTACATGACACCGGGCAGCTCTAC. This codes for CASSVHDTGQLY. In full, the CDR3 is CASSVHDTGQLYF.

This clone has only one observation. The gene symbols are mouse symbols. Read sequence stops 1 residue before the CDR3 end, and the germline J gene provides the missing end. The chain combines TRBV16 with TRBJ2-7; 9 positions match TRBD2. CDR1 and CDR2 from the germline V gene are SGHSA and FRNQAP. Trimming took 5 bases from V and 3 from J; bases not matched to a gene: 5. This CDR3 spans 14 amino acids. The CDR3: CASSARLGVYEQYF. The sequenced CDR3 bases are TGTGCAAGCAGCGCCCGACTGGGGGTCTATGAACAGTAC.

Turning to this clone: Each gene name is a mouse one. CDR3 sequence: CASSLSWGWQNTLYF. CDR3 DNA, as far as it was read: TGTGCCAGCAGTCTGTCGTGGGGGTGGCAAAACACCTTGTAC. The J gene is TRBJ2-4, the V gene TRBV26; weak D call: TRBD2 (6 bases). The sequenced fragment ends 1 residue before the CDR3 boundary, so the rest is inferred from the germline J gene. There are 15 residues in the CDR3. Looked up from germline, CDR1 is KGHPV and CDR2 is FQNQEV (reference sequence). V dropped 0 bases and J dropped 3 bases, with 10 bases sitting between them. Using reference TRBV26 and TRBJ2-4 for the parts outside the CDR3, the full variable domain is NSKVIQTPRYLVKGQGQKAKMRCIPEKGHPVVFWYQQNKNNEFKFLINFQNQEVLQQIDMTEKRFSAECPSNSPCSLEIQSSEAGDSALYLCASSLSWGWQNTLYFGAGTRLSVL.

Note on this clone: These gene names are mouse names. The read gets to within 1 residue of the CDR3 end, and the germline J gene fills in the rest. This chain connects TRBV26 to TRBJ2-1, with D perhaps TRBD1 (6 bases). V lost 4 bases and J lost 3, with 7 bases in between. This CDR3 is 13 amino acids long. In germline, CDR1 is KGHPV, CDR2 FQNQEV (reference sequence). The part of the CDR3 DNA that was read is TGTGCCAGCAGTCGGGACATCTATGCTGAGCAGTTC. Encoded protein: CASSRDIYAEQF. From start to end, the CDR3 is CASSRDIYAEQFF. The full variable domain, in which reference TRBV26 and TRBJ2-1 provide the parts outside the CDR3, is NSKVIQTPRYLVKGQGQKAKMRCIPEKGHPVVFWYQQNKNNEFKFLINFQNQEVLQQIDMTEKRFSAECPSNSPCSLEIQSSEAGDSALYLCASSRDIYAEQFFGPGTRLTVL.

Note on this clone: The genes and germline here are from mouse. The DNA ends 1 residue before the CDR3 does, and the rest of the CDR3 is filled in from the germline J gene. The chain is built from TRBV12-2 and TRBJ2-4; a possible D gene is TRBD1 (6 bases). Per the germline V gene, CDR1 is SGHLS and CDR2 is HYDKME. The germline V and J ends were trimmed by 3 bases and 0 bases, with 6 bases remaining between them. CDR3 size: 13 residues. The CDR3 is CASSDRSQNTLYF. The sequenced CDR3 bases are TGTGCCAGCTCTGACAGGAGTCAAAACACCTTGTAC.

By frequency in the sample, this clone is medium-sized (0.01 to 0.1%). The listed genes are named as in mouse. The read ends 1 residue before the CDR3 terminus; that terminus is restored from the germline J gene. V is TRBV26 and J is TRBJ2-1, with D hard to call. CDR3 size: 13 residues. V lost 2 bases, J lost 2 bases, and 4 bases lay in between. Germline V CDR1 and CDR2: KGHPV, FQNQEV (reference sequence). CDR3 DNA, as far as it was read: TGTGCCAGCAGTCTGGAGTACTATGCTGAGCAGTTC. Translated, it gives CASSLEYYAEQF. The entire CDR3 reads CASSLEYYAEQFF.

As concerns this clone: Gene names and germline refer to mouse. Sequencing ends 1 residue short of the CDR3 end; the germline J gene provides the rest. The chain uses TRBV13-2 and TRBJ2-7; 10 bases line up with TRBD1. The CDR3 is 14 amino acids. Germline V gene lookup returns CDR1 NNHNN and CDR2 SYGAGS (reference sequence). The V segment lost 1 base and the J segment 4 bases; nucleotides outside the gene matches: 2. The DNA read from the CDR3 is TGTGCCAGCGGTGATAGGGACAGGGGATATGAACAGTAC. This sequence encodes CASGDRDRGYEQY. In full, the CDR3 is CASGDRDRGYEQYF.

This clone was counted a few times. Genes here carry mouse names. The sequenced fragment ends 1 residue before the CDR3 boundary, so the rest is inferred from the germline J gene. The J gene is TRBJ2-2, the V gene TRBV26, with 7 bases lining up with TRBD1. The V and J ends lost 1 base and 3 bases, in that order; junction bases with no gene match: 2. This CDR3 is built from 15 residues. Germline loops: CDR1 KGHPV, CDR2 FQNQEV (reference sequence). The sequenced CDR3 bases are TGTGCCAGCAGTCTGTACCAGGGGGACACCGGGCAGCTCTAC. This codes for CASSLYQGDTGQLY. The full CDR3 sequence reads CASSLYQGDTGQLYF.

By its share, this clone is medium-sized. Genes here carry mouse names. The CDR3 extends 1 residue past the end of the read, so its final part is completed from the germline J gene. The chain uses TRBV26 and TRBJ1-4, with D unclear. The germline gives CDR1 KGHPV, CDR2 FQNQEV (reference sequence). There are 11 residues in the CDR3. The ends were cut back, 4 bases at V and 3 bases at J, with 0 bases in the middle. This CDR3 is CASSPNERLFF. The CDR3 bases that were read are TGTGCCAGCAGTCCCAACGAAAGATTATTT.

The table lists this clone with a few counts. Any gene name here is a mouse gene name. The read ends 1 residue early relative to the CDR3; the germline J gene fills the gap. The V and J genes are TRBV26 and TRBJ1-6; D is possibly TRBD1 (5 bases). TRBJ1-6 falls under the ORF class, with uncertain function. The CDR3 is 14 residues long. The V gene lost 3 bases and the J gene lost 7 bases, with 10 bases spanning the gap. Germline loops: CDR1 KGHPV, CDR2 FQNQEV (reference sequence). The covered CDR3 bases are TGTGCCAGCAGTCTCGGGGGGTGGAATTCGCCCCTCTAC. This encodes CASSLGGWNSPLY. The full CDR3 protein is CASSLGGWNSPLYF.

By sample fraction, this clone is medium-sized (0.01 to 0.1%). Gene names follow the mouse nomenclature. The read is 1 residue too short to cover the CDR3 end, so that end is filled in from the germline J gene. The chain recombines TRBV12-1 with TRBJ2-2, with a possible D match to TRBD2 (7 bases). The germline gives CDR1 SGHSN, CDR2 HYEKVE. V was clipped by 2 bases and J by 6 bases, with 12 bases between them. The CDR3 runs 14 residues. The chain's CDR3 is CASSPRGGPGQLYF. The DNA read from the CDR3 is TGTGCCAGCTCTCCCCGCGGGGGGCCCGGGCAGCTCTAC.

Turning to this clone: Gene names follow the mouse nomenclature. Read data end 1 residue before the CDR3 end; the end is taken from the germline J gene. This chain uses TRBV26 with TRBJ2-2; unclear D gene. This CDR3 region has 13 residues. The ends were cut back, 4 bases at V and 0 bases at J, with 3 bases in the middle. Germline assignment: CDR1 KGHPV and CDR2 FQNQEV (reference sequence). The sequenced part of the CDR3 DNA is TGTGCCAGCAGTCGGGCAAACACCGGGCAGCTCTAC. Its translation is CASSRANTGQLY. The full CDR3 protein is CASSRANTGQLYF.

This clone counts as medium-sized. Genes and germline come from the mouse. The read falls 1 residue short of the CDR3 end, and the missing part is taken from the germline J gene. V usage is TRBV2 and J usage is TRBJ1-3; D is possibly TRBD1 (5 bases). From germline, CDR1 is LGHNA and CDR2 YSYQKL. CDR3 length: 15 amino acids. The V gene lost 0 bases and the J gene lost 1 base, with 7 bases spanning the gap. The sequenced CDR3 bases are TGTGCCAGCAGCCAAGACTGGGGGTCTGGAAATACGCTCTAT. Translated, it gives CASSQDWGSGNTLY. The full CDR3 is CASSQDWGSGNTLYF.

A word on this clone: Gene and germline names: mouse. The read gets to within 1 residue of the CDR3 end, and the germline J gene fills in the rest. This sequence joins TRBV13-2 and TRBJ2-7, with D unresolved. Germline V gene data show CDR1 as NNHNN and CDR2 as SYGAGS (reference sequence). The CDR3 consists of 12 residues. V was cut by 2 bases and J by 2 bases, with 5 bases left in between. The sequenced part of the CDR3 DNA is TGTGCCAGCGGTGACAGAACCTATGAACAGTAC. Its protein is CASGDRTYEQY. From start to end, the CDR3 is CASGDRTYEQYF.

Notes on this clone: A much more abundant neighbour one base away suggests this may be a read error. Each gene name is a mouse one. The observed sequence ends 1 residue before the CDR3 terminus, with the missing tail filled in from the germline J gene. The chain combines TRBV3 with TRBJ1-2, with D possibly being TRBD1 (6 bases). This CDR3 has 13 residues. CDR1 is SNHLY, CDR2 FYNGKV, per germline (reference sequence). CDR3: CVSSATGNSDYTF. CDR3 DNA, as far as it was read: TGTGTCAGCAGCGCCACAGGGAACTCCGACTACACC. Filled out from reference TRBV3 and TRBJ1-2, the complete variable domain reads GPKVLQIPSHQIIDMGQMVTLNCDPVSNHLYFYWYKQILGQQMEFLVNFYNGKVMEKSKLFKDQFSVERPDGSYFTLKIQPTALEDSAVYFCVSSATGNSDYTFGSGTRLLVI.

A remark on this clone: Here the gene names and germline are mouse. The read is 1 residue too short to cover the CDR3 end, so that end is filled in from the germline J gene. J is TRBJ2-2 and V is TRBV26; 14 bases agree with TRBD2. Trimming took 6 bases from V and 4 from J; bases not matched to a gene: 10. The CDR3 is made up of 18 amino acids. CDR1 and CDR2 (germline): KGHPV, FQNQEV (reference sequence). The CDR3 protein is CASSPRDWGGAGTGQLYF. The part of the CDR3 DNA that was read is TGTGCCAGCAGCCCCCGGGACTGGGGGGGCGCAGGCACCGGGCAGCTCTAC.

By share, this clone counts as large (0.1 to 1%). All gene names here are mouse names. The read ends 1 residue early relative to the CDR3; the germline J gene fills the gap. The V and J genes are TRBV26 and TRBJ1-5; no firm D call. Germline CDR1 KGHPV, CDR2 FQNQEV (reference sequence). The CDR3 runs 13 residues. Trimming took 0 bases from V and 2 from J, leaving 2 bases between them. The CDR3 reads CASSLSYNQAPLF. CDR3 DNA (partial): TGTGCCAGCAGTCTGTCCTACAACCAGGCTCCGCTT.